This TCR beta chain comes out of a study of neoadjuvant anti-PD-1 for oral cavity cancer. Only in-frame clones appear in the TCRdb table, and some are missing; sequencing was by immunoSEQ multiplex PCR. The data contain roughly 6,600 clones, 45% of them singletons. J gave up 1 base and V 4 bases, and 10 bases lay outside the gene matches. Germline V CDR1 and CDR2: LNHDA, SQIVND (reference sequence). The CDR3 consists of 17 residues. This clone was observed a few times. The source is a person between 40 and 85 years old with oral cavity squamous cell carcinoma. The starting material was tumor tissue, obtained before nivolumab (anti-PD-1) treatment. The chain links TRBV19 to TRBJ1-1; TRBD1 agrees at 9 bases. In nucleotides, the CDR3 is TGTGCCAGTAGTAACTTACCGGGACAGGGAAAGAACACTGAAGCTTTCTTT. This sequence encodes CASSNLPGQGKNTEAFF. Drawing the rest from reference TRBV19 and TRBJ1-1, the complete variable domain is DGGITQSPKYLFRKEGQNVTLSCEQNLNHDAMYWYRQDPGQGLRLIYYSQIVNDFQKGDIAEGYSVSREKKESFPLTVTSAQKNPTAFYLCASSNLPGQGKNTEAFFGQGTRLTVV.